This record concerns one TCR beta chain sequence. Its antigen is currently not known. The record has no base qualities; no much larger clone is one base away. The cysteine opens and the phenylalanine closes a CDR3 of 16 amino acids. Just the 48-base CDR3 DNA is kept, in frame starting at base 1. The germline ends are 14 bases apart after V is trimmed by 5 bases and J by 0 bases. The germline V gene supplies CDR1 MGHDK and CDR2 SYGVNS. Each donor gave one peripheral blood draw, roughly 0.11 L on average, collected into heparinised tubes. A BD FACSAria II was used to sort naive, central memory, regulatory and stem cell-like memory CD4+ T cells with a panel that included CD45RO, CCR7, CD25, CD127, CD95 and CD27. Every sorted population had a purity above 95%. PBMCs were isolated right away by Lymphoprep density gradient centrifugation and were stained directly, without culture. So that batch effects would be minimized, each experiment stained and sorted samples in pairs, pairing one healthy donor with one patient.

The High Capacity cDNA Reverse Transcription Kit was used to reverse transcribe all of the isolated RNA, meaning that expressed TCRB transcripts were what got sequenced. Deep immunoSEQ sequencing was performed on naive, central memory and regulatory T cell samples, with an average of roughly 3.5 million total reads per sample. Sorted cells were lysed in RLT buffer and RNA was extracted with DNase-treated RNeasy Micro or Mini kits, depending on cell number. Each cell subset was processed separately to prevent cross-contamination, with patient and healthy donor samples processed together. Using the immunoSEQ multiplex PCR, TCRB sequences were amplified from cDNA into 87-bp fragments spanning the CDR3 region. Sequencing of the amplicons was performed on the Illumina HiSeq platform. The paper's processing steps were these. PCR bias was computationally corrected using synthetic template baselines, reads within Hamming distance 2 were collapsed, and singletons that could not be merged were discarded. Reads were aligned against IMGT so that V, D and J genes, CDR3 length and insertions or deletions at six rearrangement sites could be assigned. Clonotype counts were normalized to sorted cell number within each subset before computing true diversity and Gini coefficients with the tcR R package. Repertoire sharing was quantified using the overlap coefficient calculated on TCRB nucleotide sequences. Out-of-frame TCRB sequences from naive cells were analyzed to stand in for the pre-selection repertoire. This immuneACCESS table, as held by TCRdb, lists in-frame sequences with V and J called but not all clones. Of the missing ones, under half trace to an unresolved V gene in checked studies; the others have no known cause. D and trimming come from the DNA, and the V and J calls and clone size come from that table. In this sample the table shows under 300,000 clones, over 11% of which occur a single time. The ten largest clones capture almost 0.02% of the sample.

The data stem from a study of beta chain features in type 1 diabetes (dated by TCRdb to 2017 to 2018). Some background on the complete study: No differences in mean age, gender distribution, total cell number or subset yield were found between patients and healthy donors. A total of roughly 98,000,000 sorted cells were examined across all samples, and RNA yield correlated strongly with the number of cells per subset. The study compared TCRB repertoires of sorted circulating CD4+ T cell subsets between recently diagnosed type 1 diabetes patients and matched healthy donors. Regulatory and stem cell-like memory subsets were isolated from only 8 patients and about 8 healthy donors, whereas naive and central memory subsets came from all 28 donors.

Results and caveats for the whole study, not just this receptor: Fewer insertions and more nucleotide deletions at VDJ recombination sites were observed in patients with type 1 diabetes, implying thymic rearrangement abnormalities. The naive, central memory and regulatory TCRB repertoires appeared to resemble one another more closely among patients than among healthy donors. Type 1 diabetes patients showed a moderate but significant shortening of TCRB CDR3 length in all four CD4+ subsets. Because the HLA sub-analyses included only small numbers of individuals, any influence of HLA type on TCRB rearrangement was left unresolved. PCR may preferentially amplify shorter templates, but because patient and control samples were amplified and corrected together, any resulting skew would affect both groups equally. Because cDNA rather than genomic DNA was sequenced, highly expressing activated cells could have been over-represented, although no difference in activation and CD3 levels was found between groups.

This TCR was sampled from a man aged 25 to 40 with type 1 diabetes. This chain is built from TRBV25-1 and TRBJ1-3; the D gene cannot be named for sure. Source material: naive CD4+ T cells from blood. This sample's cell subset or site label indicates: true naive CD4+ T cells. The CDR3 sequence is CASSSRNSNSGNTIYF. The DNA sequence is as follows: TGTGCCAGCAGTTCACGTAACAGTAACTCTGGAAACACCATATATTTT.